The 28 T cell receptor beta chains presented below share a single source sample, sequenced in a study of shared T cell receptors in the human thymus (dated by TCRdb to 2020 to 2023). Libraries were prepared through the immunoSEQ multiplex PCR assay. TCRdb obtained this table from immuneACCESS and retained in-frame rearrangements with V and J assigned. These tables miss some clones; where compared with another copy, unresolved V genes account for less than half of the shortfall, and the remainder is unexplained. The sample table records about 730,000 clones; 75% to 90% of these occur just once. The top ten hold 0.0095% to 0.011% of the sample. This same sample was also part of a study on human thymus T cells.

Sequences were obtained from thymocytes. All receptors come from a girl under three years old with a congenital heart defect. Donor details come from another sample of the same person, matched by shared clones.

This chain uses TRBV29-1 with TRBJ1-2, with D possibly TRBD1 on 6 matching bases. Trimming left V 5 bases short and J 2 bases short, with 12 bases between. CDR1 is SQVTM and CDR2 is ANQGSEA in the germline V gene. This CDR3 has 13 amino acids. The CDR3 loop is CSVLRTANYGYTF. Here the CDR3 DNA reads TGCAGCGTTCTAAGGACAGCCAACTATGGCTACACCTTC. Filled out from reference TRBV29-1 and TRBJ1-2, the complete variable domain reads SAVISQKPSRDICQRGTSLTIQCQVDSQVTMMFWYRQQPGQSLTLIATANQGSEATYESGFVIDKFPISRPNLTFSTLTVSNMSPEDSSIYLCSVLRTANYGYTFGSGTRLTVV.

The V call is TRBV28, the J call TRBJ2-3, with TRBD2 matching over 9 bases. Losses at the gene ends were 7 bases for V and 4 bases for J; bases not matched to a gene: 6. The V gene's germline CDR1 is MDHEN and CDR2 SYDVKM. The CDR3 has 14 amino acids. The CDR3 loop reads CASTPLAGPDTQYF. The CDR3 bases are TGTGCCAGCACCCCCCTAGCGGGACCAGATACGCAGTATTTT.

The chain recombines TRBV4-3 with TRBJ1-3, with TRBD1 matching over 11 bases. J gave up 2 bases and V 0 bases, and 6 bases lay outside the gene matches. Germline values: CDR1 LGHNA, CDR2 YSLEER. CDR3 size: 18 residues. CDR3 in amino acids: CASSQDPGQGAAGNTIYF. CDR3 coding DNA: TGCGCCAGCAGCCAAGATCCCGGACAGGGGGCGGCTGGAAACACCATATATTTT.

This clone was picked up one time. The chain combines TRBV7-9 with TRBJ1-1, with 11 bases lining up with TRBD1. Losses at the gene ends were 7 bases for V and 7 bases for J; bases not matched to a gene: 17. The CDR3 is 17 residues long. Per the germline V gene, CDR1 is SEHNR and CDR2 is FQNEAQ (reference sequence). The CDR3, as DNA: TGTGCCAGCACCCAGAGCCGGACAGGGGGCCTCTGGGGTGAAGCTTTCTTT. This encodes CASTQSRTGGLWGEAFF.

V gene TRBV9 combines with J gene TRBJ1-2, with TRBD1 as a possible D gene (6 bases). The germline V and J ends were trimmed by 4 bases and 1 base, with 23 bases remaining between them. The length of the CDR3 is 18 residues. Germline values: CDR1 SGDLS, CDR2 YYNGEE. CDR3 amino acids: CASSPHGGRFGINYGYTF. CDR3 coding DNA: TGTGCCAGCAGCCCCCACGGGGGGCGATTCGGGATTAACTATGGCTACACCTTC.

This chain joins TRBV6-6 and TRBJ2-5; 7 bases map to TRBD2. The DNA end lines up better with TRBJ2-7; the J call may be wrong. The CDR3 has 13 amino acids. Germline values: CDR1 MNHNY, CDR2 SVGAGI (reference sequence). The chain's CDR3 is CASSWTSSYEQYF. The CDR3 DNA sequence: TGTGCCAGCAGTTGGACTAGCTCCTACGAGCAGTACTTC.

The chain couples TRBV5-4 to TRBJ1-2; no clear D gene. Germline assignment: CDR1 SGHNT and CDR2 YYREEE (reference sequence). Trimming removed 0 bases at V and 5 bases at J, with 8 bases between. The CDR3 runs 13 residues. CDR3: CASSLGGEYGYTF. DNA for the CDR3: TGTGCCAGCAGCTTGGGTGGGGAGTATGGCTACACCTTC.

The CDR3 loop is CASSLVWSNEKLFF. The CDR3 nucleotides read TGTGCCAGCAGTTTGGTGTGGAGTAATGAAAAACTGTTTTTT. The J gene is TRBJ1-4, the V gene TRBV6-1; D uncertain. The ends were cut back, 5 bases at V and 4 bases at J, with 11 bases in the middle. CDR3 length: 14 amino acids. The germline V gene encodes CDR1 MNHNS and CDR2 SASEGT.

This clone was counted only a few times. J is TRBJ1-1 and V is TRBV4-2, with D maybe TRBD1 (6 bases). Between the trimmed V and J ends, which lost 1 base and 1 base, there was a span of 13 bases. The CDR3 is made up of 16 amino acids. Germline lookup yields CDR1 LGHNA and CDR2 YNFKEQ. The CDR3 nucleotides read TGTGCCAGCAGCCAAGCACACGGGACACCGAACACTGAAGCTTTCTTT. This codes for CASSQAHGTPNTEAFF.

The gene calls are TRBV19 and TRBJ2-3; D possibly corresponds to TRBD1 (6 bases). The V and J ends lost 5 bases and 4 bases respectively, with 13 bases between them. Per the germline V gene, CDR1 is LNHDA and CDR2 is SQIVND (reference sequence). The CDR3 contains 14 residues. CDR3 DNA: TGTGCCAGTAGTTTACAGGGCGAGGCAGATACGCAGTATTTT. Its translation is CASSLQGEADTQYF.

The gene calls are TRBV6-6 and TRBJ2-1, with D possibly being TRBD2 (5 bases). With 2 bases removed from V and 2 bases from J, the gap between germline ends came to 10 bases. Germline values: CDR1 MNHNY, CDR2 SVGAGI (reference sequence). The CDR3 sequence is 15 residues long. CDR3 protein: CASSYPSGTYNEQFF. The CDR3 DNA is TGTGCCAGCAGTTACCCTTCCGGGACCTACAATGAGCAGTTCTTC.

About this clone itself: The sample contains more than one DNA sequence encoding this CDR3. This chain joins TRBV27 and TRBJ1-1; 7 nucleotides match TRBD1. Trimming at V came to 7 bases and at J to 0 bases, leaving 11 bases not matched to a gene. Germline V gives CDR1 MNHEY, CDR2 SMNVEV (reference sequence). The CDR3 has 16 residues. This CDR3 is CASMHRTGDMNTEAFF. The CDR3 region has the DNA TGTGCCAGCATGCATCGAACAGGGGATATGAACACTGAAGCTTTCTTT.

V usage is TRBV7-3 and J usage is TRBJ2-1; 10 nucleotides agree with TRBD2. Looked up from germline, CDR1 is SGHTA and CDR2 is FQGTGA. CDR3 length: 16 amino acids. Unmatched junction bases numbered 7, after V lost 5 bases and J lost 3 bases. The CDR3 protein is CASSPHSSGGYNEQFF. CDR3 nucleotides: TGTGCCAGCAGCCCACATTCTAGCGGGGGCTACAATGAGCAGTTCTTC.

The V call is TRBV7-2, the J call TRBJ1-1; 7 bases map to TRBD1. Germline V gives CDR1 SGHTA, CDR2 FQGNSA. The CDR3 runs 21 residues. V shed 0 bases, J shed 0 bases, and the junction held 19 bases outside the gene matches. CDR3 nucleotides: TGTGCCAGCAGCTTAGCTAATCGCAACTTGGACAGGCCTCGTATGAACACTGAAGCTTTCTTT. It is translated as CASSLANRNLDRPRMNTEAFF.

The chain uses TRBV19 and TRBJ1-2, with D tentatively TRBD1 (5 bases). This CDR3 region has 14 residues. The V end was cut by 7 bases, the J end by 1 base, with 13 bases between. Germline CDR1 LNHDA, CDR2 SQIVND (reference sequence). CDR3 loop: CASTRRGDNYGYTF. The CDR3 DNA follows: TGTGCCAGTACCAGAAGGGGCGATAACTATGGCTACACCTTC.

This rearrangement joins TRBV7-2 to TRBJ1-3; no reliable D call. Trimming left V 3 bases short and J 0 bases short, with 9 bases between. The length of the CDR3 is 15 residues. Germline V CDR1 and CDR2: SGHTA, FQGNSA. CDR3 sequence (DNA): TGTGCCAGCAGCTTGAGGGTCCCCTCTGGAAACACCATATATTTT. This encodes CASSLRVPSGNTIYF.

The CDR3 DNA reads as TGTGCCAGCAGGGTGACAGGGTGGGAAGAAAAACTGTTTTTT. This translates into CASRVTGWEEKLFF. This chain joins TRBV27 and TRBJ1-4; 7 bases agree with TRBD1. The ends lost 6 bases at V and 8 bases at J; junction bases unmatched: 9. Germline loops: CDR1 MNHEY, CDR2 SMNVEV (reference sequence). The CDR3 is made up of 14 amino acids.

The CDR3, as DNA: TGCGCCAGCAGCCAAGATAGTGGGCGGGGGGGGCCGAATGAGCAGTTCTTC. Translated, it gives CASSQDSGRGGPNEQFF. The chain links TRBV4-3 to TRBJ2-1, with 9 bases matching TRBD2. V lost 0 bases to trimming and J lost 7 bases; unmatched junction nucleotides: 10. The CDR3 has 17 amino acids. Germline V lookup: CDR1 LGHNA, CDR2 YSLEER.

J is TRBJ1-3 and V is TRBV6-5; D is unclear. V was trimmed by 5 bases and J by 8 bases, leaving 13 bases between them. The CDR3 runs 13 residues. Germline CDR1 and CDR2: MNHEY and SVGAGI. Here the CDR3 reads CASSHNGDHTIYF. The CDR3 DNA reads TGTGCCAGCAGTCACAACGGGGATCACACCATATATTTT.

The chain carries TRBV30 and TRBJ1-2; TRBD1 agrees at 8 bases. J gave up 6 bases and V 1 base, and 1 base lay outside the gene matches. The CDR3 is 12 residues long. The V gene's germline CDR1 is GTSNPN and CDR2 SVGIG (reference sequence). The CDR3 sequence: CAWSGTGNGYTF. CDR3 bases: TGTGCCTGGAGTGGGACAGGGAATGGCTACACCTTC.

J is TRBJ2-7 and V is TRBV7-6; tentative D call: TRBD1 (6 bases). The V gene lost 5 bases and the J gene lost 1 base, with 27 bases spanning the gap. This CDR3 has 19 amino acids. The germline V gene has CDR1 SGHVS and CDR2 FNYEAQ. CDR3 coding DNA: TGTGCCAGCAGCCCCCCGGGCGGTAGCAGGGGCCAAACGTCCTACGAGCAGTACTTC. This sequence encodes CASSPPGGSRGQTSYEQYF.

This chain's CDR3 is CASSDPQGGNEQFF. The CDR3 nucleotides are TGCGCCAGCAGTGACCCGCAGGGGGGTAATGAGCAGTTCTTC. V is TRBV10-1 and J is TRBJ2-1; TRBD1 is a possible D gene (7 bases). The CDR3 extends over 14 amino acids. The ends were cut back, 3 bases at V and 7 bases at J, with 13 bases in the middle. Germline V gene lookup returns CDR1 WNHNN and CDR2 SYGVQD (reference sequence).

This rearrangement joins TRBV5-1 to TRBJ1-3, with TRBD1 as a possible D gene (5 bases). V lost 1 base, J lost 0 bases, and 17 bases lay in between. CDR1 and CDR2 from the germline V gene are SGHRS and YFSETQ. The CDR3 is 18 amino acids. The CDR3 DNA reads as TGCGCCAGCAGCTTGTATGCCCTTGCAGGGTTCTCTGGAAACACCATATATTTT. Translated, it gives CASSLYALAGFSGNTIYF. The full variable domain, with the rest looked up from reference TRBV5-1 and TRBJ1-3, is KAGVTQTPRYLIKTRGQQVTLSCSPISGHRSVSWYQQTPGQGLQFLFEYFSETQRNKGNFPGRFSGRQFSNSRSEMNVSTLELGDSALYLCASSLYALAGFSGNTIYFGEGSWLTVV.

V and J are TRBV5-1 and TRBJ2-7, with TRBD1 identical over 8 bases. CDR3 length: 15 residues. J was trimmed by 6 bases and V by 2 bases; bases with no gene match: 10. Germline assignment: CDR1 SGHRS and CDR2 YFSETQ. Here the CDR3 DNA reads TGCGCCAGCAGCTTTACCGGGACAGGTTATAGCGAGCAGTACTTC. This gives the protein CASSFTGTGYSEQYF.

The genes are TRBV5-5 and TRBJ1-5; D is unclear. The germline V gene has CDR1 SGHKS and CDR2 YYEKEE (reference sequence). The CDR3 runs 14 residues. The V gene lost 2 bases and the J gene lost 6 bases, with 12 bases spanning the gap. The CDR3 DNA reads as TGTGCCAGCAGCTTTTACGTCGGTTTTCAGCCCCAGCATTTT. Its translation: CASSFYVGFQPQHF.

The chain uses TRBV5-1 and TRBJ1-4; TRBD1 matches 8 bases. J lost 8 bases, V lost 0 bases, and 6 bases had no gene match. The CDR3 runs 15 residues. The germline gives CDR1 SGHRS, CDR2 YFSETQ. This CDR3 reads CASSLVKGTGEKLFF. The CDR3 DNA follows: TGCGCCAGCAGCTTGGTCAAGGGGACAGGCGAAAAACTGTTTTTT.

The chain carries TRBV5-6 and TRBJ2-7, with TRBD2 as a possible D gene (5 bases). This CDR3 has 16 residues. In germline, CDR1 is SGHDT, CDR2 YYEEEE. Trimming took 1 base from V and 3 from J, leaving 17 bases between them. CDR3 nucleotides: TGTGCCAGCAGCTTGTCCCCCGCAAGAGGGAACTACGAGCAGTACTTC. Protein product: CASSLSPARGNYEQYF.

The chain joins TRBV27 to TRBJ2-7; 11 bases are shared with TRBD1. V shed 2 bases, J shed 2 bases, and the junction held 2 bases outside the gene matches. The V gene's germline CDR1 is MNHEY and CDR2 SMNVEV (reference sequence). The CDR3 spans 15 residues. In DNA form, the CDR3 reads TGTGCCAGCAGTTTAGGGACAGGGGGTACCTACGAGCAGTACTTC. Encoded protein: CASSLGTGGTYEQYF.